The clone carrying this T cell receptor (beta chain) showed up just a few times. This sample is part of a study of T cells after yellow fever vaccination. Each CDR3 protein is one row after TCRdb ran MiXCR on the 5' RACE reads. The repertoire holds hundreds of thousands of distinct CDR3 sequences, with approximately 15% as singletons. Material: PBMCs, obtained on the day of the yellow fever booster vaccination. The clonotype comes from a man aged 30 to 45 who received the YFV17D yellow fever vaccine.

The CDR3 loop reads CASSLAAGDTQYF. CDR3 in DNA: TGTGCCAGCAGCTTAGCCGCCGGGGATACGCAGTATTTT. The chain links TRBV7-2 to TRBJ2-3; D remains unclear. This CDR3 has 13 residues. Trimming removed 0 bases from V and 6 bases from J, with 7 bases in between. CDR1 is SGHTA, CDR2 FQGNSA, per germline.